This T cell receptor (beta chain) was documented in a study of T cells in Graves' hyperthyroidism and ophthalmopathy. RNA transcripts gave rise to amplified TCR beta CDR3 regions. First-round RT-PCR with HTBI primers amplified the TCR CDR3 region. TCRdb fed the multiplex PCR reads into MiXCR, producing one record per CDR3 protein. The sample lists around 250,000 distinct CDR3 sequences, less than 15% occurring once. This clonotype was counted at least ten times. V shed 11 bases, J shed 5 bases, and the junction held 12 bases outside the gene matches. The germline gives CDR1 LNHDA, CDR2 SQIVND (reference sequence). The length of the CDR3 is 16 residues.

The sequence was obtained from a woman between 35 and 50 years old with Graves' hyperthyroidism that later progressed to Graves' ophthalmopathy. The sequenced sample consisted of blood. The chain recombines TRBV19 with TRBJ2-5; 15 bases agree with TRBD2. The CDR3: CAGSRPGTSGRETQYF. The DNA for the CDR3 is TGTGCCGGCAGTCGTCCCGGGACTAGCGGGAGGGAGACCCAGTACTTC.